A single sample gave rise to the 5 T cell receptor beta chains below, sequenced in a study of T cell responses to AZD1222 COVID-19 vaccine. Data came from immunoSEQ multiplex PCR; TCRdb stores just in-frame clones and leaves some out. The sample gives some 110,000 clones, around nine tenths of which show up once; roughly 3.3% is in the top ten. Material: peripheral blood, obtained 28 days after the second dose of the MenACWY control vaccine. The source is an adult who received the MenACWY meningococcal vaccine as a control.

This rearrangement joins TRBV3-1 (or the pseudogene TRBV3-2) to TRBJ1-1; no clear D. Trimming shortened V by 0 bases and J by 10 bases, and 15 bases separated the two germline ends. CDR3 length: 14 amino acids. CDR1 and CDR2 from the germline V gene are LGHDT and YNNKEL (reference sequence). The CDR3 DNA is TGTGCCAGCAGCCAAGATGCCACCCTCCCGGGAGCTTTCTTT. Encoded protein: CASSQDATLPGAFF.

The chain is built from TRBV7-9 and TRBJ1-5; no reliable D call. Germline V gene lookup returns CDR1 SEHNR and CDR2 FQNEAQ (reference sequence). Trimming took off 0 bases at V and 3 bases at J, with 3 bases between the two ends. The length of the CDR3 is 13 residues. CDR3 region: CASSLAYNQPQHF. CDR3 sequence (DNA): TGTGCCAGCAGCTTAGCGTACAATCAGCCCCAGCATTTT.

The rearrangement uses TRBV6-5 and TRBJ1-5; 10 nucleotides align to TRBD1. J gave up 7 bases and V 4 bases, and 7 bases lay outside the gene matches. Per the germline V gene, CDR1 is MNHEY and CDR2 is SVGAGI. The CDR3 is made up of 15 amino acids. Written as DNA, the CDR3 is TGTGCCAGCAGTTCTCTAGGACAGGGGGGCCAGCCCCAGCATTTT. Protein product: CASSSLGQGGQPQHF.

The J gene is TRBJ2-3, the V gene TRBV5-4; 10 nucleotides agree with TRBD2. CDR3 length: 16 residues. Per germline, CDR1 SGHNT and CDR2 YYREEE (reference sequence). V lost 4 bases to trimming and J lost 3 bases; unmatched junction nucleotides: 8. CDR3 in amino acids: CASSTGTSVETDTQYF. CDR3 DNA sequence: TGTGCCAGCAGCACAGGGACTAGCGTAGAAACAGATACGCAGTATTTT.

The gene calls are TRBV4-2 and TRBJ2-7, with 9 bases aligning to TRBD1. The CDR3 totals 14 residues. Germline-derived CDR1 and CDR2 are LGHNA and YNFKEQ. Unmatched junction bases numbered 4, after V lost 4 bases and J lost 3 bases. The CDR3, as DNA: TGTGCCAGCAGCCCGGGGACAGGGCTCTACGAGCAGTACTTC. Translating gives CASSPGTGLYEQYF.